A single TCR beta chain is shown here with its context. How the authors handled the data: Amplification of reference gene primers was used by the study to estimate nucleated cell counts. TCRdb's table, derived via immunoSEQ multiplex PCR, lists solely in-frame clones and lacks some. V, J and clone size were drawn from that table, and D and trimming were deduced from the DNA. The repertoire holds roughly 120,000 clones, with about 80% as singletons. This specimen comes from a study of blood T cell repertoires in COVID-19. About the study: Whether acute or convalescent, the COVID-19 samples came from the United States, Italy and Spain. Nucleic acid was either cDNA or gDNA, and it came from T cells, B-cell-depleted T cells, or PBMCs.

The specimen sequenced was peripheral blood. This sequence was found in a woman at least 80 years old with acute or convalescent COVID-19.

The CDR3 DNA follows: TGTGCCAGTAGTAGGGGACAGGGGGGGACTGAAGCTTTCTTT. Translation gives CASSRGQGGTEAFF. The chain is built from TRBV19 and TRBJ1-1; TRBD1 aligns across 11 bases. The length of the CDR3 is 14 residues. Trimming took 4 bases from V and 5 from J; bases not matched to a gene: 3. Germline V CDR1 and CDR2: LNHDA, SQIVND (reference sequence).